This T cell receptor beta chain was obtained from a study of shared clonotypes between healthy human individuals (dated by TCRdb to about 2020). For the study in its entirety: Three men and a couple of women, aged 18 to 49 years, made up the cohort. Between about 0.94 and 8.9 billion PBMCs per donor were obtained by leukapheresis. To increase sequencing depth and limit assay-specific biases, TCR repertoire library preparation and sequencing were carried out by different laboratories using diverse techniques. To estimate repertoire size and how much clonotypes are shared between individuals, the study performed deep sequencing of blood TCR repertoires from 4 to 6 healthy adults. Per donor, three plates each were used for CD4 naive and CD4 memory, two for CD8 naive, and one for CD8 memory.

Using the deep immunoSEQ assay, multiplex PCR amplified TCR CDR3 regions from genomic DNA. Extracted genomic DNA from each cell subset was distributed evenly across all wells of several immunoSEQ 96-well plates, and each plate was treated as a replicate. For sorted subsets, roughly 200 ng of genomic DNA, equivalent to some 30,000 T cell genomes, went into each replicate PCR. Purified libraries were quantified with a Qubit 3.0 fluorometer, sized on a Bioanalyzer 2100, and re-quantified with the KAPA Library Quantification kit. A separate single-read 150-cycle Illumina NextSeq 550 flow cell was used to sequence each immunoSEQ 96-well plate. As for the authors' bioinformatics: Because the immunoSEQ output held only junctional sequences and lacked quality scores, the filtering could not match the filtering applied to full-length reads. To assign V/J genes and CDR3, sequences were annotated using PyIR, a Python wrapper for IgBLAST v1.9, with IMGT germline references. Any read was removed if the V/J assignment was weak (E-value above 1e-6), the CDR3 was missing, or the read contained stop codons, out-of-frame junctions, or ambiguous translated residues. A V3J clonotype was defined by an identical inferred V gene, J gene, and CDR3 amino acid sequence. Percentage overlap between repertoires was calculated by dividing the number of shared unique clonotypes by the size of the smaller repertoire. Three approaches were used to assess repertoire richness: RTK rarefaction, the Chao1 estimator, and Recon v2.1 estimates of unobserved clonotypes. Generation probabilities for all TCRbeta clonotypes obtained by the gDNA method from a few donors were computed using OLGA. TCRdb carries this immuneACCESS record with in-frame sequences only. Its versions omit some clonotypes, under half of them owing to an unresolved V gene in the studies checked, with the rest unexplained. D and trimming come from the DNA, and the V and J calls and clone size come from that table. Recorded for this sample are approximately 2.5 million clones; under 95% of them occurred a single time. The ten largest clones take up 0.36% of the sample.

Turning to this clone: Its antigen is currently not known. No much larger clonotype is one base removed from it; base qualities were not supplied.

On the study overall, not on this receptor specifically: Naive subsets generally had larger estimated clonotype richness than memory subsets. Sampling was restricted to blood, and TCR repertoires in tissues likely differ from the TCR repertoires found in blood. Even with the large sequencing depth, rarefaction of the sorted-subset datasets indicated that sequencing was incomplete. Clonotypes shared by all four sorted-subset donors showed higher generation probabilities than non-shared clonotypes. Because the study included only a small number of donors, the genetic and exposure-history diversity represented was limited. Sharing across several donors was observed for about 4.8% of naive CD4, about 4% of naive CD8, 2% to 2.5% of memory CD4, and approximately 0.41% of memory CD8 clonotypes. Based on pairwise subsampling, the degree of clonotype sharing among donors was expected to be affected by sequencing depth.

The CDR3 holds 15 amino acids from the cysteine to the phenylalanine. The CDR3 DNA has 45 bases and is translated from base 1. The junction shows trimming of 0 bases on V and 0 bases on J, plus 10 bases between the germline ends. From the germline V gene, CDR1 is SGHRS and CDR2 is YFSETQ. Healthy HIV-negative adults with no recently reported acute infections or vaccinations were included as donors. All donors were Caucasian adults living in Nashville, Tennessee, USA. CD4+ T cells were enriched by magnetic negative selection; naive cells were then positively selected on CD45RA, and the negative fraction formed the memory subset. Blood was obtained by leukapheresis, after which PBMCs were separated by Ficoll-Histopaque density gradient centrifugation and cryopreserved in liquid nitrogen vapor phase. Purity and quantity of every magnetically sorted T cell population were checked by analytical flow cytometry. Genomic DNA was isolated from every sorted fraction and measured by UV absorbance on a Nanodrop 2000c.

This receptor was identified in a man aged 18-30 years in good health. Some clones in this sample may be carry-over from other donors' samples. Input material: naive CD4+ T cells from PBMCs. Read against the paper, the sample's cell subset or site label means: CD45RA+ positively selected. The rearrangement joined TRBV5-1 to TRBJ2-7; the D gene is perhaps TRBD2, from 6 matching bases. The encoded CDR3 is CASSLDEDYSYEQYF. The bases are TGCGCCAGCAGCTTGGATGAGGACTACTCCTACGAGCAGTACTTC.